The clone carrying this T cell receptor (beta chain) appeared a few times. No antigen is known for it. Other nucleotide sequences from this sample produce the same CDR3. The study ran its PCR with 60 Vbeta and 13 Jbeta primers. Produced via immunoSEQ multiplex PCR; TCRdb's table is partial and in-frame only. Here the sample spans 200,000 or so clones, roughly 80% being singletons. This record belongs to a study of cytomegalovirus exposure and HLA in healthy donors. Study-wide results and limits: In a later analysis, across HLA loci, associated TCR counts were highest for DRB1, lowest for HLA-C.

There are 15 residues in the CDR3. Trimming left V 4 bases short and J 0 bases short, with 9 bases between. Germline assignment: CDR1 SGHTA and CDR2 FQGNSA. This chain connects TRBV7-2 to TRBJ1-4; no clear D gene. The specimen sequenced was PBMCs. This TCR came from a man aged 45-65 years in good health and CMV-seronegative. In nucleotides, the CDR3 is TGTGCCAGCAGCTCCGGTGTCGCAACTAATGAAAAACTGTTTTTT. This encodes CASSSGVATNEKLFF.